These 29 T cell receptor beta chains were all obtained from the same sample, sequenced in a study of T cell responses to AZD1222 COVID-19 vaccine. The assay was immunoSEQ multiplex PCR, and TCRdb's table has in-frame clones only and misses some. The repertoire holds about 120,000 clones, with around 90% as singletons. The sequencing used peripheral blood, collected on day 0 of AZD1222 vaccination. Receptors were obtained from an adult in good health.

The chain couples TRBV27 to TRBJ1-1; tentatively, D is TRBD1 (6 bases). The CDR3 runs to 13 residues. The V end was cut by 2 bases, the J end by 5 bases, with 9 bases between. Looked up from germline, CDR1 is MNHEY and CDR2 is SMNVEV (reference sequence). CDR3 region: CASSLTGYTEAFF. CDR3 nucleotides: TGTGCCAGCAGTTTAACAGGGTATACTGAAGCTTTCTTT.

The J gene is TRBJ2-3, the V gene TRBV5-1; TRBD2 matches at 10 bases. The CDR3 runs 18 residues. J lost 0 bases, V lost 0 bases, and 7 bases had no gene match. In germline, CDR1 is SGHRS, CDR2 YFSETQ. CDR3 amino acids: CASSLVASGGPSTDTQYF. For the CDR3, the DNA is TGCGCCAGCAGCTTGGTGGCTAGCGGGGGCCCTAGCACAGATACGCAGTATTTT. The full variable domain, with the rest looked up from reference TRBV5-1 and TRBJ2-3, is KAGVTQTPRYLIKTRGQQVTLSCSPISGHRSVSWYQQTPGQGLQFLFEYFSETQRNKGNFPGRFSGRQFSNSRSEMNVSTLELGDSALYLCASSLVASGGPSTDTQYFGPGTRLTVL.

CDR3 sequence (DNA): TGTGCCAGCAGTTACCGTCCGCGGACTGAAGCTTTCTTT. This gives the protein CASSYRPRTEAFF. V is TRBV6-5 and J is TRBJ1-1; D ambiguous. Trimming pared 2 bases from V and 5 bases from J, leaving 9 bases between. There are 13 residues in the CDR3. Germline V CDR1 and CDR2: MNHEY, SVGAGI.

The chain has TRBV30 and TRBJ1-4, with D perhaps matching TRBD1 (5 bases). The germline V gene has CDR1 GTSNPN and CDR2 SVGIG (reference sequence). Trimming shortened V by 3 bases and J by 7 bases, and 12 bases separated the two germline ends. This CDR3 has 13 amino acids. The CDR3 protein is CAWSPPGTEKLFF. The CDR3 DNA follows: TGTGCCTGGAGCCCCCCAGGGACTGAAAAACTGTTTTTT.

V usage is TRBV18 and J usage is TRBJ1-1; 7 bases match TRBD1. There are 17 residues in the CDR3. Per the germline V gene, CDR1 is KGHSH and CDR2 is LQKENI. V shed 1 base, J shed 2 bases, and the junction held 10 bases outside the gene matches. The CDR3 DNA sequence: TGTGCCAGCTCACCACAGGAGGGGGGACAGATTAACACTGAAGCTTTCTTT. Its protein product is CASSPQEGGQINTEAFF. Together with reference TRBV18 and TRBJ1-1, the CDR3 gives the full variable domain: NAGVMQNPRHLVRRRGQEARLRCSPMKGHSHVYWYRQLPEEGLKFMVYLQKENIIDESGMPKERFSAEFPKEGPSILRIQQVVRGDSAAYFCASSPQEGGQINTEAFFGQGTRLTVV.

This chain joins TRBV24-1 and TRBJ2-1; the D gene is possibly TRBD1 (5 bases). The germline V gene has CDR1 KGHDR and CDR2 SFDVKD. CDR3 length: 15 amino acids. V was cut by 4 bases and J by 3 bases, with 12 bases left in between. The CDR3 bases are TGTGCCACCAGTGACCCGAAGACAGTCTACAATGAGCAGTTCTTC. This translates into CATSDPKTVYNEQFF.

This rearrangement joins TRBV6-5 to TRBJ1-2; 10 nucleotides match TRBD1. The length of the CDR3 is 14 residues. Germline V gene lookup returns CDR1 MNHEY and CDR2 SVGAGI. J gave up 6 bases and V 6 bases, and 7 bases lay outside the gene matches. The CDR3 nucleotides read TGTGCCAGCAGAACCCCAGGGACAGGGGATGGCTACACCTTC. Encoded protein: CASRTPGTGDGYTF.

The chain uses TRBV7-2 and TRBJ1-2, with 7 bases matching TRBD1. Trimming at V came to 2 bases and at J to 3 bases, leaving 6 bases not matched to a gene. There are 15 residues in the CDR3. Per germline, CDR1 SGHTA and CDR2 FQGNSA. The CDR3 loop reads CASSLQSRGDYGYTF. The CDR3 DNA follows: TGTGCCAGCAGCTTACAAAGCAGGGGGGACTATGGCTACACCTTC. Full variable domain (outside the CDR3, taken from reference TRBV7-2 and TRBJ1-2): GAGVSQSPSNKVTEKGKDVELRCDPISGHTALYWYRQSLGQGLEFLIYFQGNSAPDKSGLPSDRFSAERTGGSVSTLTIQRTQQEDSAVYLCASSLQSRGDYGYTFGSGTRLTVV.

The chain's CDR3 is CAWSAAGLRSYNEQFF. The DNA for the CDR3 is TGTGCCTGGAGTGCCGCAGGGCTTAGGTCCTACAATGAGCAGTTCTTC. The chain uses TRBV30 and TRBJ2-1, with D perhaps TRBD1 (5 bases). The V end was cut by 1 base, the J end by 1 base, with 14 bases between. The CDR3 is made up of 16 amino acids. Germline-derived CDR1 and CDR2 are GTSNPN and SVGIG (reference sequence). The full variable domain, in which reference TRBV30 and TRBJ2-1 provide the parts outside the CDR3, is SQTIHQWPATLVQPVGSPLSLECTVEGTSNPNLYWYRQAAGRGLQLLFYSVGIGQISSEVPQNLSASRPQDRQFILSSKKLLLSDSGFYLCAWSAAGLRSYNEQFFGPGTRLTVL.

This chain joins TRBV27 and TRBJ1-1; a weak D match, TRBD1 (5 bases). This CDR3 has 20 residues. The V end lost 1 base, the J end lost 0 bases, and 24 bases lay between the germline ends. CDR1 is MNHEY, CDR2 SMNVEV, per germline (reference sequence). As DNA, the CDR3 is TGTGCCAGCAGTTTATTGCAGGGTTTGGGGGGTGAGGGCATGAACACTGAAGCTTTCTTT. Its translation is CASSLLQGLGGEGMNTEAFF.

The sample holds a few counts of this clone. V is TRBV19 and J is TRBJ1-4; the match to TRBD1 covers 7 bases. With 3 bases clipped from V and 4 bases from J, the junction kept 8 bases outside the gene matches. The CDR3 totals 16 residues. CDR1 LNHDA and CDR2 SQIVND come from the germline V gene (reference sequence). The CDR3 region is CASSIALTGFNEKLFF. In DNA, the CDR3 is TGTGCCAGTAGTATTGCTTTGACAGGGTTTAATGAAAAACTGTTTTTT.

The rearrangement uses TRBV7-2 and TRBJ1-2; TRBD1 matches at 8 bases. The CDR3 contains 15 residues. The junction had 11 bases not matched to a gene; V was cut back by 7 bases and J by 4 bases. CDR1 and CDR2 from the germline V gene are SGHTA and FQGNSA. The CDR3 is CASNFAGTGGYGYTF. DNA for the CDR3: TGTGCCAGCAACTTCGCCGGCACAGGGGGCTATGGCTACACCTTC. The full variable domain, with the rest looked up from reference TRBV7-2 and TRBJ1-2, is GAGVSQSPSNKVTEKGKDVELRCDPISGHTALYWYRQSLGQGLEFLIYFQGNSAPDKSGLPSDRFSAERTGGSVSTLTIQRTQQEDSAVYLCASNFAGTGGYGYTFGSGTRLTVV.

The chain's CDR3 is CASKPTGAVHTEAFF. The CDR3, as DNA: TGTGCCAGCAAACCGACGGGGGCAGTGCACACTGAAGCTTTCTTT. This chain links TRBV6-5 with TRBJ1-1; D possibly corresponds to TRBD1 (6 bases). Trimming removed 7 bases at V and 3 bases at J, with 18 bases between. This CDR3 has 15 amino acids. CDR1 MNHEY and CDR2 SVGAGI come from the germline V gene.

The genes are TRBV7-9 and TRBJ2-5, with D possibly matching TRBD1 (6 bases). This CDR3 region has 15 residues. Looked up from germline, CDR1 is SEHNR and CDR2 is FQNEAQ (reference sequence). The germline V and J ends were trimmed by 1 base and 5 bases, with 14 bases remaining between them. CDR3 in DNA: TGTGCCAGCAGCTTAGGGCAGGGGATAGAGGAGACCCAGTACTTC. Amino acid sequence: CASSLGQGIEETQYF.

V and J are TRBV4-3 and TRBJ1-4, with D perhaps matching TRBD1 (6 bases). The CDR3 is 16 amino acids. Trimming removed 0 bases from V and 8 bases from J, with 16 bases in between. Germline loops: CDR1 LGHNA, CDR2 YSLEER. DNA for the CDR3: TGCGCCAGCAGCCAAGATCGGACGGGGGCAAAGGAAAAACTGTTTTTT. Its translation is CASSQDRTGAKEKLFF.

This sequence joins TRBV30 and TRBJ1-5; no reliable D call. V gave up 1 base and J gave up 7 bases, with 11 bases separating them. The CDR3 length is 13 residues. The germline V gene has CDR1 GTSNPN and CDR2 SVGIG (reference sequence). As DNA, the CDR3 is TGTGCCTGGAGTGAACAAGGCGTCCAGCCCCAGCATTTT. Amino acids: CAWSEQGVQPQHF.

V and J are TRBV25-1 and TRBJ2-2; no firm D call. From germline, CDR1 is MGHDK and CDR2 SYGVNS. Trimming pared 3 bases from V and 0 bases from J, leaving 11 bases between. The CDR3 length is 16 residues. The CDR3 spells CASSDPLLANTGELFF. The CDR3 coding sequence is TGTGCCAGCAGTGATCCTTTATTGGCGAACACCGGGGAGCTGTTTTTT. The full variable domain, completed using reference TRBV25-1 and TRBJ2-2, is EADIYQTPRYLVIGTGKKITLECSQTMGHDKMYWYQQDPGMELHLIHYSYGVNSTEKGDLSSESTVSRIRTEHFPLTLESARPSHTSQYLCASSDPLLANTGELFFGEGSRLTVL.

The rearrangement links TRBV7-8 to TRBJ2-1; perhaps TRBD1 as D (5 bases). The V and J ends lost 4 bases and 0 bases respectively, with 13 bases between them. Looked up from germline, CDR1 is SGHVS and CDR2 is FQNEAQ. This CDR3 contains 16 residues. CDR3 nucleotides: TGTGCCAGCAGCTCAAGACAGTTGAGCTCCTACAATGAGCAGTTCTTC. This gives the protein CASSSRQLSSYNEQFF.

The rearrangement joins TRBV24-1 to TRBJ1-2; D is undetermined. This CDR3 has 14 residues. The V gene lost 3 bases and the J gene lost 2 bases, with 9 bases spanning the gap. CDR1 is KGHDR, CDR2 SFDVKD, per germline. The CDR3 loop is CATSDGGLNYGYTF. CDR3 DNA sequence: TGTGCCACCAGTGATGGTGGACTGAACTATGGCTACACCTTC.

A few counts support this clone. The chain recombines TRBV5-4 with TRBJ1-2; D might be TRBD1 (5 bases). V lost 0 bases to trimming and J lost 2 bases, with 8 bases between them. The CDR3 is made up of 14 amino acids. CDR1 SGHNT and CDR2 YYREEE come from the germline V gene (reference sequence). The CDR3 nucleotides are TGTGCCAGCAGCTTGGGGGGCTTCAACTATGGCTACACCTTC. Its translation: CASSLGGFNYGYTF.

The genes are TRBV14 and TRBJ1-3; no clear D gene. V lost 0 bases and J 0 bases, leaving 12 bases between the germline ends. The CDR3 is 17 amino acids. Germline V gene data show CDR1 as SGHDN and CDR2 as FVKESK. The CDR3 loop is CASSQDTPSSSGNTIYF. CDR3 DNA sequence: TGTGCCAGCAGCCAAGATACACCCTCGAGCTCTGGAAACACCATATATTTT.

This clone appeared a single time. This CDR3 reads CASSLADTSTDTQYF. The CDR3 nucleotides read TGCGCCAGCAGCTTGGCCGACACTTCCACAGATACGCAGTATTTT. The chain joins TRBV5-1 to TRBJ2-3; D is unresolved. The length of the CDR3 is 15 residues. Germline CDR1 is SGHRS and CDR2 is YFSETQ. V dropped 0 bases and J dropped 2 bases, with 10 bases sitting between them.

Written as DNA, the CDR3 is TGTGCCAGCAGTTACCTTACGCGGAACACTGAAGCTTTCTTT. This translates into CASSYLTRNTEAFF. The rearrangement uses TRBV6-5 and TRBJ1-1; D is unresolved. The CDR3 runs to 14 residues. The V and J ends lost 2 bases and 1 base respectively, with 8 bases between them. Germline assignment: CDR1 MNHEY and CDR2 SVGAGI.

CDR3 nucleotide sequence: TGTGCCAGCAGGGAATCGGGGCAGGTTCTTGAGCAGTTCTTC. This gives the protein CASRESGQVLEQFF. The chain joins TRBV2 to TRBJ2-1, with D possibly being TRBD1 or TRBD2 (5 bases each). CDR3 length: 14 amino acids. The ends were cut back, 6 bases at V and 9 bases at J, with 18 bases in the middle. The germline CDR1 and CDR2 sequences are SNHLY and FYNNEI.

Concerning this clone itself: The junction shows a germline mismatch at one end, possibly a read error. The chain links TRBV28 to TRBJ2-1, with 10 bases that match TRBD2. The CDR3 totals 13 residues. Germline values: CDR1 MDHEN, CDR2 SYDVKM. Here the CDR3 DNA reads TGTGGCAGCACTAGCGGGGTAAACAATGAGCAGTTCTTC. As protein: CGSTSGVNNEQFF.

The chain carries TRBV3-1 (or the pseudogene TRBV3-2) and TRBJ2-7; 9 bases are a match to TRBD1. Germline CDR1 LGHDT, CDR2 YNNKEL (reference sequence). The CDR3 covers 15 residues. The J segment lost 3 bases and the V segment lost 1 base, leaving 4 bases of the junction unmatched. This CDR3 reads CASSQAGTGYYEQYF. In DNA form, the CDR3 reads TGTGCCAGCAGCCAAGCCGGGACAGGGTACTACGAGCAGTACTTC.

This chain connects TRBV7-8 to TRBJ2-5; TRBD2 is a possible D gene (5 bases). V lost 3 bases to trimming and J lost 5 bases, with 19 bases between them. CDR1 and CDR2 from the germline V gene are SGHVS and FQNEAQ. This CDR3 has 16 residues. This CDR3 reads CASSFYRWRAAETQYF. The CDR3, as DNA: TGTGCCAGCAGCTTCTATCGGTGGCGAGCGGCTGAGACCCAGTACTTC.

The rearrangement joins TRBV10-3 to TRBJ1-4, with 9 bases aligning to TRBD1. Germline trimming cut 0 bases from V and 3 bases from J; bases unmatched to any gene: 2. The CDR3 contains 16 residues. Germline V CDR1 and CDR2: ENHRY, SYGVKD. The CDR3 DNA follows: TGTGCCATCAGTGAGTCTGGGACAGGGCCTAATGAAAAACTGTTTTTT. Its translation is CAISESGTGPNEKLFF.

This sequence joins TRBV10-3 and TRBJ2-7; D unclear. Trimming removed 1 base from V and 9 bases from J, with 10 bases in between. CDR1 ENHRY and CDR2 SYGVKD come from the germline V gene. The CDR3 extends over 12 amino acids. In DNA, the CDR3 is TGTGCCATCAGTGAGTACGAACCGTGGCAGTACTTC. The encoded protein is CAISEYEPWQYF.